Presented here are 21 T cell receptor beta chains from one specimen sequenced in a study of T cell responses to AZD1222 COVID-19 vaccine. Libraries were prepared by immunoSEQ multiplex PCR; TCRdb keeps only in-frame clonotypes and omits some of them. The sample holds over 150,000 clones; almost 90% are singletons and the top ten take more than 5.5%. Source: peripheral blood, taken on day 0 of AZD1222 vaccination. The receptor set was obtained from an adult in good health.

V gene TRBV4-2 combines with J gene TRBJ2-3; D is unresolved. The CDR3 loop spans 12 amino acids. V was pared by 2 bases and J by 6 bases, with 6 bases between. In germline, CDR1 is LGHNA, CDR2 YNFKEQ. The CDR3 DNA reads TGTGCCAGCAGCCAAACGAGGGATACGCAGTATTTT. Protein product: CASSQTRDTQYF.

The rearrangement uses TRBV5-1 and TRBJ1-1; no definite D call. V lost 1 base to trimming and J lost 2 bases, with 6 bases between them. Per the germline V gene, CDR1 is SGHRS and CDR2 is YFSETQ. The CDR3 extends over 13 amino acids. The CDR3 nucleotides are TGCGCCAGCAGCTTGACGGGAAACACTGAAGCTTTCTTT. It specifies CASSLTGNTEAFF.

The rearrangement links TRBV7-6 to TRBJ2-6; D might be TRBD1 or TRBD2, each matching 5 bases. The CDR3 loop spans 16 amino acids. V gave up 1 base and J gave up 2 bases, with 9 bases separating them. CDR1 is SGHVS and CDR2 is FNYEAQ in the germline V gene. The CDR3 nucleotides read TGTGCCAGCAGCTTAGGACGAGGGGCTGGGGCCAACGTCCTGACTTTC. It translates to CASSLGRGAGANVLTF.

The chain uses TRBV9 and TRBJ2-5, with TRBD2 matching over 10 bases. This CDR3 contains 17 residues. With V trimmed by 2 bases and J by 2 bases, 9 bases remained unmatched. Germline V lookup: CDR1 SGDLS, CDR2 YYNGEE. CDR3 region: CASSVGEAGGLQETQYF. The CDR3 DNA is TGTGCCAGCAGCGTCGGGGAAGCGGGAGGGCTACAAGAGACCCAGTACTTC.

The V call is TRBV7-2, the J call TRBJ1-2; 7 nucleotides agree with TRBD1. Germline V gives CDR1 SGHTA, CDR2 FQGNSA. This CDR3 comprises 15 residues. V lost 1 base to trimming and J lost 4 bases; unmatched junction nucleotides: 6. The CDR3 DNA reads TGTGCCAGCAGCTTAGGGACAGGAGCGACCTATGGCTACACCTTC. Protein sequence: CASSLGTGATYGYTF.

This clone appeared once. The chain has TRBV6-5 and TRBJ2-7, with 10 nucleotides matching TRBD1. This CDR3 has 15 amino acids. Germline assignment: CDR1 MNHEY and CDR2 SVGAGI. The V segment lost 6 bases and the J segment 3 bases; nucleotides outside the gene matches: 8. In nucleotides, the CDR3 is TGTGCCAGCAGAGGAGGGGACAGGGGCATCTACGAGCAGTACTTC. Encoded protein: CASRGGDRGIYEQYF.

This clone was seen only a few times. This chain connects TRBV6-5 to TRBJ2-2; 7 positions agree with TRBD1. The junction had 5 bases not matched to a gene; V was cut back by 7 bases and J by 0 bases. The CDR3 contains 15 residues. Per the germline V gene, CDR1 is MNHEY and CDR2 is SVGAGI. Here the CDR3 reads CASTPGTANTGELFF. The CDR3 DNA reads as TGTGCCAGCACCCCCGGGACAGCGAACACCGGGGAGCTGTTTTTT.

This clone was recorded only once. V is TRBV7-6 and J is TRBJ2-3; D might be TRBD2 (5 bases). Per the germline V gene, CDR1 is SGHVS and CDR2 is FNYEAQ. Trimming shortened V by 5 bases and J by 3 bases, and 18 bases separated the two germline ends. This CDR3 region has 16 residues. The CDR3 sequence: CASSVGGGSETDTQYF. DNA for the CDR3: TGTGCCAGCAGCGTAGGCGGTGGTAGCGAGACAGATACGCAGTATTTT.

The CDR3 sequence: CASSQDGRSSYNSPLHF. The CDR3 DNA sequence: TGCGCCAGCAGCCAAGATGGGCGGAGCTCCTATAATTCACCCCTCCACTTT. The chain couples TRBV4-3 to TRBJ1-6; no definite D call. The germline gives CDR1 LGHNA, CDR2 YSLEER. Trimming took off 0 bases at V and 0 bases at J, with 9 bases between the two ends. This CDR3 region has 17 residues.

The chain employs TRBV30 and TRBJ1-5; a possible D gene is TRBD1 (6 bases). Germline V CDR1 and CDR2: GTSNPN, SVGIG (reference sequence). The ends were cut back, 2 bases at V and 6 bases at J, with 17 bases in the middle. This CDR3 is built from 15 residues. CDR3 region: CAWSSQGYEGQPQHF. CDR3 nucleotide sequence: TGTGCCTGGAGTTCACAGGGATATGAGGGTCAGCCCCAGCATTTT.

The chain links TRBV7-8 to TRBJ1-2; TRBD1 matches 7 bases. This CDR3 has 13 residues. With 5 bases clipped from V and 3 bases from J, the junction kept 3 bases outside the gene matches. CDR1 SGHVS and CDR2 FQNEAQ come from the germline V gene. CDR3 region: CASSRGQDYGYTF. In DNA, the CDR3 is TGTGCCAGCAGCCGCGGACAGGACTATGGCTACACCTTC.

The gene calls are TRBV4-1 and TRBJ2-2; TRBD1 agrees at 8 bases. The CDR3 has 18 residues. V shed 4 bases and J 7 bases; nucleotides not matched to a gene: 17. From germline, CDR1 is MGHRA and CDR2 YSYEKL. The CDR3 protein is CASSLGRRFQGAGGELFF. CDR3 nucleotide sequence: TGCGCCAGCAGCCTGGGGCGAAGGTTTCAGGGGGCTGGCGGGGAGCTGTTTTTT.

The chain has TRBV6-2 or TRBV6-3 and TRBJ2-7, with unresolved D. V lost 5 bases and J 1 base, leaving 12 bases between the germline ends. The CDR3 sequence is 14 residues long. Germline V gives CDR1 MNHEY, CDR2 SVGEGT. The CDR3 sequence: CASSRNRRSYEQYF. CDR3 sequence (DNA): TGTGCCAGCAGTCGAAACAGAAGATCCTACGAGCAGTACTTC.

The chain couples TRBV5-5 to TRBJ2-1; 7 positions match TRBD1. The CDR3 spans 19 residues. J gave up 1 base and V 4 bases, and 17 bases lay outside the gene matches. CDR1 is SGHKS, CDR2 YYEKEE, per germline (reference sequence). CDR3 amino acids: CASSLDLWGQIISYNEQFF. The CDR3 nucleotides read TGTGCCAGCAGCCTGGACCTGTGGGGACAGATTATTTCCTACAATGAGCAGTTCTTC.

CDR3 protein: CAWSGMGTGNTIYF. CDR3 nucleotides: TGTGCCTGGAGTGGGATGGGAACTGGAAACACCATATATTTT. This chain joins TRBV30 and TRBJ1-3; D call uncertain. This CDR3 region has 14 residues. From germline, CDR1 is GTSNPN and CDR2 SVGIG (reference sequence). Deletions cut 1 base from V and 2 bases from J, with 9 bases between. The whole variable domain, remainder taken from reference TRBV30 and TRBJ1-3, is SQTIHQWPATLVQPVGSPLSLECTVEGTSNPNLYWYRQAAGRGLQLLFYSVGIGQISSEVPQNLSASRPQDRQFILSSKKLLLSDSGFYLCAWSGMGTGNTIYFGEGSWLTVV.

The rearrangement uses TRBV7-9 and TRBJ1-3; TRBD1 is a possible D gene (6 bases). Trimming removed 10 bases at V and 2 bases at J, with 15 bases between. Germline assignment: CDR1 SEHNR and CDR2 FQNEAQ (reference sequence). The CDR3 spans 14 residues. CDR3 DNA sequence: TGTGCCATCCCGAGGGGGGGCACTGGAAACACCATATATTTT. Encoded protein: CAIPRGGTGNTIYF.

As for this clone: The same CDR3 is also encoded by other DNA sequences in this sample. This chain connects TRBV28 to TRBJ1-2; D is ambiguous. V dropped 2 bases and J dropped 2 bases, with 9 bases sitting between them. Per germline, CDR1 MDHEN and CDR2 SYDVKM. This CDR3 is built from 14 residues. CDR3 sequence reads: CASSLGRKNYGYTF. The CDR3 DNA sequence: TGTGCCAGCAGTTTAGGACGGAAGAACTATGGCTACACCTTC.

The CDR3 nucleotides are TGTGCCAGCCTCTCTGGAAACACCATATATTTT. Residues: CASLSGNTIYF. The chain employs TRBV18 and TRBJ1-3; no firm D call. The CDR3 totals 11 residues. CDR1 is KGHSH, CDR2 LQKENI, per germline. With 8 bases removed from V and 0 bases from J, the gap between germline ends came to 2 bases.

The genes are TRBV6-2 or TRBV6-3 and TRBJ1-5, with D uncertain. This CDR3 region has 18 residues. The germline V gene encodes CDR1 MNHEY and CDR2 SVGEGT. Between the trimmed V and J ends, which lost 1 base and 0 bases, there was a span of 16 bases. DNA of the CDR3: TGTGCCAGCAGTTACTTATCCCGCAGAACTTATAGCAATCAGCCCCAGCATTTT. This translates into CASSYLSRRTYSNQPQHF.

The rearrangement uses TRBV27 and TRBJ1-5; no clear D. The V end was cut by 4 bases, the J end by 0 bases, with 7 bases between. Germline CDR1 is MNHEY and CDR2 is SMNVEV (reference sequence). The CDR3 is made up of 14 amino acids. CDR3 coding DNA: TGTGCCAGCAGTTCCGCTTATAGCAATCAGCCCCAGCATTTT. It encodes CASSSAYSNQPQHF.

The rearrangement links TRBV19 to TRBJ1-5, with a possible D match to TRBD1 (6 bases). The CDR3 is 15 amino acids. Germline loops: CDR1 LNHDA, CDR2 SQIVND (reference sequence). Trimming left V 6 bases short and J 4 bases short, with 16 bases between. In DNA, the CDR3 is TGTGCCAGTAGCGTCTGGGGGCAGGGGAATCAGCCCCAGCATTTT. Translated, it gives CASSVWGQGNQPQHF.